These 18 T cell receptor beta chains were all obtained from the same sample, sequenced in a study of CD8+ T cells in alopecia areata. The treatment was: oral pan-JAK inhibitor, 5-10 mg twice daily. Extraction and reverse transcription of RNA yielded cDNA as the sequencing template. Profiled with immunoSEQ multiplex PCR; TCRdb holds only in-frame clones, not every one. The table records 150,000 to 200,000 clones, just under 65% of them present only once. Material: CD4+ T cells sorted from blood, obtained at approximately week 49, from a patient treated with tofacitinib. All receptors come from a human donor with alopecia areata.

The V and J genes are TRBV29-1 and TRBJ2-3; 7 nucleotides align to TRBD1. Trimming took 4 bases from V and 2 from J; bases not matched to a gene: 3. The CDR3 runs to 13 residues. CDR1 is SQVTM, CDR2 ANQGSEA, per germline. CDR3 region: CSVGGTDTDTQYF. The CDR3 DNA sequence: TGCAGCGTTGGGGGGACAGACACAGATACGCAGTATTTT.

The chain employs TRBV6-6 and TRBJ1-2; D is undetermined. The CDR3 covers 12 residues. Germline V CDR1 and CDR2: MNHNY, SVGAGI (reference sequence). V lost 4 bases, J lost 7 bases, and 10 bases lay in between. The chain's CDR3 is CASSSSGIGYTF. For the CDR3, the DNA is TGTGCCAGCAGTTCGTCAGGAATTGGCTACACCTTC.

The chain has TRBV29-1 and TRBJ1-1; 9 bases are shared with TRBD1. Germline CDR1 is SQVTM and CDR2 is ANQGSEA. V lost 4 bases, J lost 3 bases, and 3 bases stayed unmatched. The CDR3 is 13 residues long. This CDR3 reads CSVGGQGDTEAFF. The CDR3 DNA reads TGCAGCGTTGGGGGACAGGGAGACACTGAAGCTTTCTTT. Supplemented by reference TRBV29-1 and TRBJ1-1, the full variable domain reads SAVISQKPSRDICQRGTSLTIQCQVDSQVTMMFWYRQQPGQSLTLIATANQGSEATYESGFVIDKFPISRPNLTFSTLTVSNMSPEDSSIYLCSVGGQGDTEAFFGQGTRLTVV.

This clone was counted between two and nine times. V is TRBV10-3 and J is TRBJ2-1; D is perhaps TRBD1 or TRBD2 (5 bases each). The CDR3 has 12 amino acids. Trimming removed 4 bases from V and 8 bases from J, with 9 bases in between. Looked up from germline, CDR1 is ENHRY and CDR2 is SYGVKD. The CDR3 loop is CAISGGADEQFF. The CDR3 DNA reads as TGTGCCATCAGTGGAGGGGCAGATGAGCAGTTCTTC.

For this clone: A much more abundant neighbour one base away suggests this may be a read error. V and J are TRBV9 and TRBJ2-7; no clear D gene. V lost 3 bases to trimming and J lost 0 bases, with 4 bases between them. Germline CDR1 and CDR2: SGDLS and YYNGEE. This CDR3 has 12 residues. The CDR3 here is CASSGSSYEQYF. The CDR3 DNA follows: TGTGCCAGCAGCGGGAGCTCCTACGAGCAGTACTTC.

This rearrangement joins TRBV29-1 to TRBJ1-1, with D hard to call. CDR1 and CDR2 from the germline V gene are SQVTM and ANQGSEA. Trimming removed 5 bases at V and 3 bases at J, with 16 bases between. The CDR3 covers 14 residues. CDR3 protein: CSVSSGGLDTEAFF. The DNA of the CDR3 is TGCAGCGTTTCTAGCGGCGGATTGGACACTGAAGCTTTCTTT.

Of note for this clone: The same CDR3 is also encoded by other DNA sequences in this sample. V and J are TRBV5-1 and TRBJ2-5; 7 bases match TRBD2. Germline CDR1 SGHRS, CDR2 YFSETQ. The V gene end was trimmed by 0 bases and the J gene end by 4 bases; junction bases not matched to a gene: 6. The CDR3 spans 15 residues. The CDR3 reads CASSLVGGYGETQYF. DNA for the CDR3: TGCGCCAGCAGCTTGGTCGGGGGGTACGGAGAGACCCAGTACTTC.

The genes are TRBV5-4 and TRBJ1-1; D not certain. The germline V and J ends were trimmed by 4 bases and 3 bases, with 13 bases remaining between them. The CDR3 totals 14 residues. The germline CDR1 and CDR2 sequences are SGHNT and YYREEE (reference sequence). The DNA for the CDR3 is TGTGCCAGCAGCCGGGAGAACATTCACACTGAAGCTTTCTTT. It is translated as CASSRENIHTEAFF.

The chain combines TRBV11-2 with TRBJ2-5; 9 nucleotides align to TRBD2. The length of the CDR3 is 16 residues. Germline V lookup: CDR1 SGHAT, CDR2 FQNNGV. Germline trimming cut 2 bases from V and 3 bases from J; bases unmatched to any gene: 7. The CDR3 region is CASSLPALAGEETQYF. CDR3 sequence (DNA): TGTGCCAGCAGCTTACCCGCACTAGCGGGCGAAGAGACCCAGTACTTC. Full variable domain (missing parts from reference TRBV11-2 and TRBJ2-5): EAGVAQSPRYKIIEKRQSVAFWCNPISGHATLYWYQQILGQGPKLLIQFQNNGVVDDSQLPKDRFSAERLKGVDSTLKIQPAKLEDSAVYLCASSLPALAGEETQYFGPGTRLLVL.

This clone has more than one count but fewer than ten. This chain joins TRBV29-1 and TRBJ1-2; 10 bases map to TRBD1. Germline assignment: CDR1 SQVTM and CDR2 ANQGSEA. V was clipped by 4 bases and J by 9 bases; unmatched bases: 8. The CDR3 has 13 residues. The CDR3 is CSVVETGGHSYTF. The DNA of the CDR3 is TGCAGCGTTGTGGAGACAGGGGGCCATAGCTACACCTTC.

The chain employs TRBV2 and TRBJ1-6; D gene unclear. Germline loops: CDR1 SNHLY, CDR2 FYNNEI. The CDR3 runs to 14 residues. Trimming removed 7 bases at V and 8 bases at J, with 15 bases between. CDR3 in DNA: TGTGCCAGCATAGAGGGCGTTCGCCATTCACCCCTCCACTTT. It yields the protein CASIEGVRHSPLHF.

This clone occurred once. The rearrangement uses TRBV9 and TRBJ2-7; the match to TRBD1 covers 9 bases. V gave up 5 bases and J gave up 2 bases; unmatched junction bases: 8. CDR1 and CDR2 from the germline V gene are SGDLS and YYNGEE. This CDR3 has 15 amino acids. CDR3 in amino acids: CASSEGTGLPYEQYF. The CDR3 coding sequence is TGTGCCAGCAGTGAGGGGACAGGGCTTCCCTACGAGCAGTACTTC.

The rearrangement joins TRBV29-1 to TRBJ1-1; TRBD1 is a possible D gene (5 bases). The ends were cut back, 5 bases at V and 4 bases at J, with 14 bases in the middle. Germline CDR1 and CDR2: SQVTM and ANQGSEA. CDR3 size: 13 residues. The CDR3 nucleotides read TGCAGCGTTCGGGACGGAGGGAGCACTGAAGCTTTCTTT. Protein sequence: CSVRDGGSTEAFF.

In this sample, this clone turned up once. This chain uses TRBV15 with TRBJ2-3, with a weak D call TRBD2 (5 bases). CDR3 length: 18 residues. Germline CDR1 LNHNV, CDR2 YYDKDF (reference sequence). Between the trimmed V and J ends, which lost 5 bases and 2 bases, there was a span of 23 bases. The CDR3 region has the DNA TGTGCCACCAGCGTGGGGAACCGGGATATATCCTACACAGATACGCAGTATTTT. As protein: CATSVGNRDISYTDTQYF.

Only one count was recorded for this clone. This chain connects TRBV7-9 to TRBJ2-7; D call uncertain. The germline V gene encodes CDR1 SEHNR and CDR2 FQNEAQ (reference sequence). There are 14 residues in the CDR3. Deletions cut 5 bases from V and 1 base from J, with 12 bases between. CDR3 sequence: CASSLSDGSYEQYF. CDR3 sequence (DNA): TGTGCCAGCAGCCTCTCCGACGGATCCTACGAGCAGTACTTC.

J is TRBJ1-1 and V is TRBV29-1, with D maybe TRBD1 (5 bases). This CDR3 has 14 residues. The germline CDR1 and CDR2 sequences are SQVTM and ANQGSEA. V lost 4 bases, J lost 4 bases, and 16 bases lay in between. In DNA, the CDR3 is TGCAGCGTTGTCGTTCGGGGCAAGGTCACTGAAGCTTTCTTT. It codes for CSVVVRGKVTEAFF.

The chain links TRBV29-1 to TRBJ1-1; D gene unclear. The CDR3 loop spans 13 amino acids. The germline CDR1 and CDR2 sequences are SQVTM and ANQGSEA. Trimming took off 7 bases at V and 1 base at J, with 13 bases between the two ends. The CDR3 sequence: CSASGQENTEAFF. The CDR3 DNA sequence: TGCAGCGCCTCCGGGCAGGAGAACACTGAAGCTTTCTTT.

This chain links TRBV30 with TRBJ1-3; 7 bases are shared with TRBD1. Trimming cost V 7 bases and J 4 bases; bases outside gene matches: 10. This CDR3 has 14 residues. Germline loops: CDR1 GTSNPN, CDR2 SVGIG (reference sequence). The CDR3 nucleotides are TGTGCCTCTCACTCCGGGACAGTCGGAAACACCATATATTTT. Translating gives CASHSGTVGNTIYF.